One sample yielded the 30 T cell receptor beta chains listed below, sequenced in a study of post-analysis software for immune sequencing data. Study-wide results and caveats: Patients had higher frequencies than controls of about five TRBV segments, including TRBV5-6, TRBV5-1 and TRBV20-1.

No antigen is known for these receptors. TCR beta cDNA libraries had unique molecular identifiers. Using its own MiXCR run on the PCR reads, TCRdb lists one record per CDR3 protein. The sample lists approximately 460,000 distinct CDR3 sequences, 40% to 55% occurring once. The sample was blood. These receptors all come from a girl aged 5-17 years with multiple sclerosis.

This chain joins TRBV7-2 and TRBJ2-1, with D possibly matching TRBD2 (5 bases). Looked up from germline, CDR1 is SGHTA and CDR2 is FQGNSA. The V end was cut by 4 bases, the J end by 3 bases, with 16 bases between. The CDR3 runs 16 residues. CDR3 bases: TGTGCCAGCAGCTCCCTCGGGTTAGCGTACTACAATGAGCAGTTCTTC. Translated: CASSSLGLAYYNEQFF.

This chain uses TRBV19 with TRBJ2-1, with 11 bases lining up with TRBD2. In germline, CDR1 is LNHDA, CDR2 SQIVND (reference sequence). V lost 5 bases to trimming and J lost 7 bases; unmatched junction nucleotides: 13. The CDR3 is made up of 17 amino acids. The CDR3 loop reads CASSVRASGRLANEQFF. DNA for the CDR3: TGTGCCAGTAGTGTCCGGGCTAGCGGGAGGCTTGCAAATGAGCAGTTCTTC.

The J gene is TRBJ2-1, the V gene TRBV7-2, with D perhaps TRBD1 (5 bases). The CDR3 sequence is 13 residues long. The V gene's germline CDR1 is SGHTA and CDR2 FQGNSA. Trimming stripped 2 bases from V and 7 bases from J, with 9 bases between. CDR3 DNA sequence: TGTGCCAGCAGCTTATTCAGGGTTAATGAGCAGTTCTTC. Protein: CASSLFRVNEQFF.

This clonotype was picked up a small number of times. The chain carries TRBV2 and TRBJ1-2, with D uncertain. The CDR3 consists of 14 residues. Germline V gene sequence: CDR1 SNHLY, CDR2 FYNNEI. V was pared by 4 bases and J by 2 bases, with 11 bases between. CDR3 protein: CASSADWANYGYTF. DNA for the CDR3: TGTGCCAGCAGTGCCGATTGGGCGAACTATGGCTACACCTTC.

The V call is TRBV7-2, the J call TRBJ2-7, with TRBD2 matching over 11 bases. The CDR3 contains 18 residues. Losses at the gene ends were 0 bases for V and 0 bases for J; bases not matched to a gene: 7. Germline CDR1 is SGHTA and CDR2 is FQGNSA. As DNA, the CDR3 is TGTGCCAGCAGCTTAGCGGTAGCGGGAGGGGTTAGCTCCTACGAGCAGTACTTC. Translation gives CASSLAVAGGVSSYEQYF.

There are a few counts of this clonotype. This may be a read error, as it is one base from a much larger clone. The chain couples TRBV6-5 to TRBJ2-5; TRBD2 might be the D (6 bases). Germline V gives CDR1 MNHEY, CDR2 SVGAGI. The ends were cut back, 1 base at V and 11 bases at J, with 8 bases in the middle. This CDR3 has 11 residues. Here the CDR3 DNA reads TGTGCCAGCAGTTACTGGGGGGAGCAGTACTTC. This sequence encodes CASSYWGEQYF.

The J gene is TRBJ2-1, the V gene TRBV10-3; 7 nucleotides align to TRBD2. The tail of the sequence fits TRBJ2-7 better, so the J call may be wrong. Per the germline V gene, CDR1 is ENHRY and CDR2 is SYGVKD. The CDR3 is 16 amino acids. CDR3 sequence reads: CAISEFQASGDNEQYF. DNA for the CDR3: TGTGCCATCAGTGAGTTTCAGGCTAGCGGAGACAATGAGCAGTACTTC.

The V gene is TRBV20-1, the J gene TRBJ2-5; no firm D call. CDR3 length equals 11 residues. V lost 5 bases, J lost 0 bases, and 4 bases lay in between. The germline gives CDR1 DFQATT, CDR2 SNEGSKA (reference sequence). The CDR3 here is CSADNQETQYF. For the CDR3, the DNA is TGCAGTGCTGACAACCAAGAGACCCAGTACTTC.

The chain joins TRBV29-1 to TRBJ1-1, with a tentative D call TRBD1 (6 bases). V lost 1 base and J 11 bases, leaving 8 bases between the germline ends. Germline CDR1 reads SQVTM; CDR2 reads ANQGSEA. The CDR3 has 10 residues. For the CDR3, the DNA is TGCAGCGTTGAAGGCAGGGGCGCTTTCTTT. Protein sequence: CSVEGRGAFF.

V and J are TRBV10-1 and TRBJ2-6; D assignment may be TRBD1 or TRBD2 (5 bases each). V lost 11 bases and J lost 0, with 20 bases in between. The germline V gene has CDR1 WNHNN and CDR2 SYGVQD (reference sequence). The CDR3 runs 17 residues. In DNA, the CDR3 is TGCGCCGGGGTGAGGGGCGCTGTCTTCTCTGGGGCCAACGTCCTGACTTTC. Translation: CAGVRGAVFSGANVLTF.

This clonotype showed up just a few times. The chain couples TRBV20-1 to TRBJ2-7; 10 positions agree with TRBD2. Germline V lookup: CDR1 DFQATT, CDR2 SNEGSKA (reference sequence). The CDR3 has 14 amino acids. Losses at the gene ends were 3 bases for V and 7 bases for J; bases not matched to a gene: 9. The CDR3 nucleotides read TGCAGTGCTAGTGTGCTAGCGGGAGTCGGGGAGCAGTACTTC. Translation: CSASVLAGVGEQYF.

In DNA form, the CDR3 reads TGTGCCAGCAGCTTAGGGAGCGGTAACTACGAGCAGTACTTC. Residues: CASSLGSGNYEQYF. The chain recombines TRBV7-6 with TRBJ2-7, with a tentative D call TRBD2 (5 bases). Germline CDR1 reads SGHVS; CDR2 reads FNYEAQ. CDR3 length: 14 residues. The ends were cut back, 1 base at V and 3 bases at J, with 10 bases in the middle.

In this sample, this clonotype turned up a few times. The chain recombines TRBV5-1 with TRBJ2-5, with a weak D call TRBD2 (5 bases). There are 15 residues in the CDR3. Germline values: CDR1 SGHRS, CDR2 YFSETQ. V was shortened by 0 bases and J by 4 bases, with 13 bases between the two germline ends. The CDR3 reads CASSLEAGSGETQYF. In DNA form, the CDR3 reads TGCGCCAGCAGCTTGGAGGCGGGTTCTGGAGAGACCCAGTACTTC.

DNA of the CDR3: TGCAGCGTTGAGCTTAGCGGGAGTAGCGACAATGAGCAGTTCTTC. Translation: CSVELSGSSDNEQFF. This sequence joins TRBV29-1 and TRBJ2-1; 9 bases are a match to TRBD2. V dropped 3 bases and J dropped 5; count of bases not matched to a gene: 8. CDR3 length equals 15 residues. Germline values: CDR1 SQVTM, CDR2 ANQGSEA.

This clonotype has a handful of counts. The chain is built from TRBV29-1 and TRBJ2-1; maybe TRBD1 (5 bases). CDR1 is SQVTM, CDR2 ANQGSEA, per germline. V was shortened by 2 bases and J by 7 bases, with 12 bases between the two germline ends. The length of the CDR3 is 13 residues. This chain's CDR3 is CSVESPGKNEQFF. The CDR3, as DNA: TGCAGCGTTGAATCTCCAGGGAAGAATGAGCAGTTCTTC.

The genes are TRBV5-4 and TRBJ1-2; the D is unclear. The CDR3 is made up of 15 amino acids. Germline V gene data show CDR1 as SGHNT and CDR2 as YYREEE (reference sequence). The V and J ends lost 0 bases and 8 bases respectively, with 17 bases between them. The CDR3 sequence is CASSLANGEWKGYTF. CDR3 coding DNA: TGTGCCAGCAGCTTGGCCAATGGGGAATGGAAGGGCTACACCTTC.

The V and J genes are TRBV5-1 and TRBJ2-5; D may match TRBD1 or TRBD2 (5 bases each). Gene TRBJ2-7 matches the end of the DNA better, so the J call may be wrong. CDR1 is SGHRS and CDR2 is YFSETQ in the germline V gene. The CDR3 totals 16 residues. CDR3 nucleotides: TGCGCCAGCAGCTTAACACACCGGGACCCTTCCTACGAGCAGTACTTC. This encodes CASSLTHRDPSYEQYF.

The chain has TRBV20-1 and TRBJ2-3; D is perhaps TRBD1 (6 bases). Between the trimmed V and J ends, which lost 6 bases and 0 bases, there was a span of 13 bases. The CDR3 runs 14 residues. CDR1 and CDR2 (germline): DFQATT, SNEGSKA (reference sequence). The CDR3 bases are TGCAGTGCCAACAGGGCCCCTAGCACAGATACGCAGTATTTT. This sequence encodes CSANRAPSTDTQYF.

The chain couples TRBV20-1 to TRBJ2-1; 13 nucleotides line up with TRBD2. The CDR3 loop spans 15 amino acids. The junction had 5 bases not matched to a gene; V was cut back by 6 bases and J by 3 bases. The germline gives CDR1 DFQATT, CDR2 SNEGSKA (reference sequence). The CDR3 DNA sequence: TGCAGTGCCGCGACTAGCGGGAGGTTCTACAATGAGCAGTTCTTC. It codes for CSAATSGRFYNEQFF.

The chain is built from TRBV7-2 and TRBJ1-2; D call uncertain. The germline gives CDR1 SGHTA, CDR2 FQGNSA. The CDR3 runs to 17 residues. V was trimmed by 2 bases and J by 4 bases, leaving 20 bases between them. The CDR3 region has the DNA TGTGCCAGCAGCTTACTCGGCCCGACGGGGATTAGCTATGGCTACACCTTC. This codes for CASSLLGPTGISYGYTF.

In this sample, this clonotype turned up a few times. The rearrangement links TRBV4-3 to TRBJ2-5; TRBD2 matches at 13 bases. In germline, CDR1 is LGHNA, CDR2 YSLEER. This CDR3 spans 16 amino acids. With 10 bases clipped from V and 4 bases from J, the junction kept 12 bases outside the gene matches. The CDR3 sequence is CAKEELAGGGGETQYF. DNA for the CDR3: TGCGCCAAGGAAGAACTAGCGGGAGGGGGAGGAGAGACCCAGTACTTC.

This clonotype showed up just a few times. This chain uses TRBV20-1 with TRBJ2-7, with 7 bases identical to TRBD2. The CDR3 contains 13 residues. V was pared by 4 bases and J by 0 bases, with 3 bases of the junction left unmatched. Germline values: CDR1 DFQATT, CDR2 SNEGSKA (reference sequence). CDR3 amino acids: CSANSGTSYEQYF. CDR3 in DNA: TGCAGTGCTAACAGCGGGACCTCCTACGAGCAGTACTTC.

This chain connects TRBV29-1 to TRBJ2-1, with D possibly being TRBD1 (6 bases). The V end lost 8 bases, the J end lost 2 bases, and 10 bases lay between the germline ends. CDR1 SQVTM and CDR2 ANQGSEA come from the germline V gene. The CDR3 has 12 amino acids. The CDR3 reads CSSRDTYNEQFF. CDR3 nucleotide sequence: TGCAGCTCCCGGGACACCTACAATGAGCAGTTCTTC.

This clonotype has a handful of counts. The chain joins TRBV6-1 to TRBJ2-5; no definite D call. Per germline, CDR1 MNHNS and CDR2 SASEGT. This CDR3 is 14 amino acids long. V shed 3 bases and J shed 0 bases, with 8 bases lying between them. CDR3 sequence reads: CASSDLWYQETQYF. In DNA, the CDR3 is TGTGCCAGCAGTGATCTATGGTACCAAGAGACCCAGTACTTC.

The chain employs TRBV7-9 and TRBJ2-7; D is unresolved. In germline, CDR1 is SEHNR, CDR2 FQNEAQ (reference sequence). Deletions cut 1 base from V and 2 bases from J, with 9 bases between. The CDR3 runs 14 residues. The CDR3 DNA reads as TGTGCCAGCAGCTTAGTTTCCGCCCCCTACGAGCAGTACTTC. Translating it yields CASSLVSAPYEQYF.

This clonotype was recorded at least ten times. The chain joins TRBV5-1 to TRBJ2-1, with 8 bases matching TRBD2. V gave up 2 bases and J gave up 5 bases; unmatched junction bases: 0. Germline V gives CDR1 SGHRS, CDR2 YFSETQ. There are 13 residues in the CDR3. Written as DNA, the CDR3 is TGCGCCAGCAGCTTAGCGGGAGACAATGAGCAGTTCTTC. It specifies CASSLAGDNEQFF.

About this clonotype: Its ends do not fully match the called genes, so a read error is possible. V is TRBV12-3 or TRBV12-4 and J is TRBJ1-5; D uncertain. This CDR3 is 14 amino acids long. Here the CDR3 reads CASSFWGRNRPQHF. The CDR3 region has the DNA TGTGCCAGCAGTTTTTGGGGTCGCAATCGGCCCCAGCATTTT.

This clonotype was counted a few times. V is TRBV20-1 and J is TRBJ2-7; 11 bases are shared with TRBD2. Germline CDR1 is DFQATT and CDR2 is SNEGSKA (reference sequence). After removal of 0 bases from V and 5 bases from J, the junction contained 9 bases not matched to a gene. This CDR3 region has 16 residues. The CDR3 sequence: CSARDLTSGKLDEQYF. The CDR3 DNA is TGCAGTGCTAGAGACCTGACTAGCGGGAAACTCGACGAGCAGTACTTC.

J is TRBJ2-7 and V is TRBV12-3 or TRBV12-4; no clear D. This CDR3 has 11 amino acids. V was pared by 3 bases and J by 6 bases, with 6 bases between. CDR3 nucleotides: TGTGCCAGCAGTTTTGGACCCGAGCAGTACTTC. Translated: CASSFGPEQYF.

With respect to this clonotype: A read error is likely, as this CDR3 ends without the conserved phenylalanine or tryptophan. The chain has TRBV6-6 and TRBJ2-7; no firm D call. Trimming removed 10 bases from V and 0 bases from J, with 16 bases in between. This CDR3 comprises 14 residues. Germline CDR1 is MNHNY and CDR2 is SVGAGI (reference sequence). This CDR3 reads CATLSSAYSYEQYC. For the CDR3, the DNA is TGTGCCACCCTGTCCAGCGCGTACTCCTACGAGCAGTACTGC.